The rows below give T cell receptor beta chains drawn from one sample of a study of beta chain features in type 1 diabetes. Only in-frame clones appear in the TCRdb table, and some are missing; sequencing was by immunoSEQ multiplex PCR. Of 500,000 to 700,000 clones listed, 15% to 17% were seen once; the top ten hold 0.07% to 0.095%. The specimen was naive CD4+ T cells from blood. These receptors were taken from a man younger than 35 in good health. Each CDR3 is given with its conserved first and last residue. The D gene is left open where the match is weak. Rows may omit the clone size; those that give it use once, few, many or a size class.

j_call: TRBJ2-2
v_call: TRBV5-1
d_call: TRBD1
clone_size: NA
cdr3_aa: CASKVSGQGSTGELFF
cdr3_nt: TGCGCCAGCAAGGTGTCGGGACAGGGCTCCACCGGGGAGCTGTTTTTT

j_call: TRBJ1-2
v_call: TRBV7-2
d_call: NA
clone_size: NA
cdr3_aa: CASSFDSYGYTF
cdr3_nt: TGTGCCAGCAGCTTCGACAGTTATGGCTACACCTTC

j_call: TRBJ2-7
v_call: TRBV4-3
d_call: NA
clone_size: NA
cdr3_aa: CATSPGRSYEQYF
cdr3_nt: TGCGCCACCTCCCCAGGGCGCTCCTACGAGCAGTACTTC

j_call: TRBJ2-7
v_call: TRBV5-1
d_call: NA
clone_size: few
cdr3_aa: CASSFRAVNEQYF
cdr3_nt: TGCGCCAGCAGCTTCAGGGCAGTCAATGAGCAGTACTTC

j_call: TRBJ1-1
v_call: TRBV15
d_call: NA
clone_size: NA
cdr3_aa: CATSKAIRASEAFF
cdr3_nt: TGTGCCACCAGCAAAGCTATTAGGGCCTCTGAAGCTTTCTTT

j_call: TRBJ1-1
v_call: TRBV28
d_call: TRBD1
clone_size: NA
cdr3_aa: CASSPPDREANTEAFF
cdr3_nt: TGTGCCAGCAGTCCCCCTGACAGGGAAGCGAACACTGAAGCTTTCTTT

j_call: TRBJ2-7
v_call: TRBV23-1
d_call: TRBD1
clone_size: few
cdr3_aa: CASSQSGTGIIKFYEQYF
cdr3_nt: TGCGCCAGCAGTCAATCCGGGACAGGAATAATCAAGTTCTACGAGCAGTACTTC

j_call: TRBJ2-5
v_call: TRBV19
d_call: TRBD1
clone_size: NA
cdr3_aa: CASSIVTGTGQETQYF
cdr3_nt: TGTGCCAGTAGTATAGTCACAGGGACAGGCCAAGAGACCCAGTACTTC

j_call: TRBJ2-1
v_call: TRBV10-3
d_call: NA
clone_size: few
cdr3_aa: CAISELGQEQFF
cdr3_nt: TGTGCCATCAGTGAGTTAGGACAGGAGCAGTTCTTC

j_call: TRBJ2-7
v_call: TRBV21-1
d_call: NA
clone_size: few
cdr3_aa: CASSTGVLNEQYF
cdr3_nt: TGTGCCAGCAGCACCGGGGTTCTCAACGAGCAGTACTTC

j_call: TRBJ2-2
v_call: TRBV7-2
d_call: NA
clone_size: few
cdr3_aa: CASSLGQENTGELFF
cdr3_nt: TGTGCCAGCAGCTTAGGACAGGAGAACACCGGGGAGCTGTTTTTT

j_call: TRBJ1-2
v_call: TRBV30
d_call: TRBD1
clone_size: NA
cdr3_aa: CAWTFPGQGGGLYGYTF
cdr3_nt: TGTGCCTGGACCTTCCCGGGACAGGGTGGGGGGCTCTATGGCTACACCTTC

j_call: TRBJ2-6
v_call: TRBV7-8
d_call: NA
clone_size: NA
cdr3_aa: CASSLARTGANVLTF
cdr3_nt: TGTGCCAGCAGCTTAGCCAGGACTGGGGCCAACGTCCTGACTTTC

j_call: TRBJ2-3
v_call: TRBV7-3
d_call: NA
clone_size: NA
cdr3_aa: CASSSGTDEATQYF
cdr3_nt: TGTGCCAGCAGCTCAGGGACTGACGAAGCTACGCAGTATTTT

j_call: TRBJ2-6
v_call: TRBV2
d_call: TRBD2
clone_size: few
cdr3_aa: CARREGSRVLTF
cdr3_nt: TGTGCCAGGCGGGAGGGGTCAAGGGTCCTGACTTTC

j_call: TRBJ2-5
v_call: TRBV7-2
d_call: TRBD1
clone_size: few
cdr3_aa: CASTPDRVLFQETQYF
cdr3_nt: TGTGCCAGCACCCCGGACAGGGTATTGTTCCAAGAGACCCAGTACTTC

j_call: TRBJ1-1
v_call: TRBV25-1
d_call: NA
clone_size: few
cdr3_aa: CASSESRARTEAFF
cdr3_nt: TGTGCCAGCAGTGAAAGTCGGGCGCGGACTGAAGCTTTCTTT

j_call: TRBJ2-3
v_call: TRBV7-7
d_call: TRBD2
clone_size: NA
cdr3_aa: CASSLARTRSATDTQYF
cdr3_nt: TGTGCCAGCAGCTTAGCCCGGACTAGATCGGCCACAGATACGCAGTATTTT

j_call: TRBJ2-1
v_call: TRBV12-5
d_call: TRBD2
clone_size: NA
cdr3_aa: CASGRTSANNEQFF
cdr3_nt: TGTGCTAGTGGCCGGACTAGCGCTAACAATGAGCAGTTCTTC

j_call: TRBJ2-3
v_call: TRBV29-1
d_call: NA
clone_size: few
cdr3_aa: CSVRRLVGTQYF
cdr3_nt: TGCAGCGTTCGAAGACTAGTTGGTACGCAGTATTTT

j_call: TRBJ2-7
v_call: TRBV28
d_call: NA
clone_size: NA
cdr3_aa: CASSLLKTYEQYF
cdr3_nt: TGTGCCAGCAGTTTGTTGAAAACCTACGAGCAGTACTTC

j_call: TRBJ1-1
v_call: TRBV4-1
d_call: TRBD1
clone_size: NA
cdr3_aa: CASSQGRTGGFGAFF
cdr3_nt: TGCGCCAGCAGCCAAGGCCGGACAGGGGGTTTCGGAGCTTTCTTT

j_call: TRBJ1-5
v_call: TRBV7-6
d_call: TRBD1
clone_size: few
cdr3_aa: CASSRQGVNQPQHF
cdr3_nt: TGTGCCAGCAGCCGACAGGGGGTCAATCAGCCCCAGCATTTT

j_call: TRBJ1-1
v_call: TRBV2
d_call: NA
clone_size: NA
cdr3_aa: CASGKGVQVTEAFF
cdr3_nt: TGTGCCAGCGGGAAGGGGGTCCAGGTTACTGAAGCTTTCTTT

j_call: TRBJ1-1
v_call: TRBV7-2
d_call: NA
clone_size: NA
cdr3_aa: CASSVRTAEAFF
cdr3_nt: TGTGCCAGCAGCGTGAGGACAGCCGAAGCTTTCTTT

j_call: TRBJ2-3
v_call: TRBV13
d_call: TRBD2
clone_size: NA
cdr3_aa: CASSSPYFPGTIDTQYF
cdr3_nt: TGTGCCAGCAGCTCCCCGTACTTCCCCGGGACTATAGATACGCAGTATTTT

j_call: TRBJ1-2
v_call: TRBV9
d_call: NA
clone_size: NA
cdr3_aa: CASSGGNRNYGYTF
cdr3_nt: TGTGCCAGCAGCGGGGGGAACCGAAATTATGGCTACACCTTC

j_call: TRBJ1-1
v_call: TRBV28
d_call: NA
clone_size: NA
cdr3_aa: CASTPGIFTEAFF
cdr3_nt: TGTGCCAGCACCCCGGGGATCTTCACTGAAGCTTTCTTT

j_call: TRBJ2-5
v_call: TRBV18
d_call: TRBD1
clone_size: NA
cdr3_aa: CASSPRHRGRSETQYF
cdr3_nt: TGTGCCAGCTCCCCCAGGCACAGGGGGCGTTCAGAGACCCAGTACTTC

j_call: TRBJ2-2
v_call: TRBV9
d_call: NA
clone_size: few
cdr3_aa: CASSTSKSGELFF
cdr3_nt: TGTGCCAGCAGCACCTCCAAGTCGGGGGAGCTGTTTTTT

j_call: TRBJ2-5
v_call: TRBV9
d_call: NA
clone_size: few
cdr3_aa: CASSLGRGEETQYF
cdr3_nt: TGTGCCAGCAGCTTAGGCAGGGGAGAGGAGACCCAGTACTTC

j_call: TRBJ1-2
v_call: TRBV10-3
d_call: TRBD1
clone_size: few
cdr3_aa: CAIGDSPTRNYGYTF
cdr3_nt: TGTGCCATCGGGGACAGTCCTACAAGGAACTATGGCTACACCTTC

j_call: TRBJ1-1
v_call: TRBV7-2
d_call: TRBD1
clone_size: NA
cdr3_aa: CASSLRGQGSTEAFF
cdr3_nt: TGTGCCAGCAGCTTGAGGGGACAGGGAAGCACTGAAGCTTTCTTT

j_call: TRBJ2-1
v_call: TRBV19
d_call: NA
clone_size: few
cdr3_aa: CAMGPRHEQFF
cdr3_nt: TGTGCCATGGGACCGCGGCATGAGCAGTTCTTC

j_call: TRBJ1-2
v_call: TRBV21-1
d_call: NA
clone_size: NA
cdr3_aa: CASSKGQLTHGYTF
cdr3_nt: TGTGCCAGCAGCAAGGGACAGCTGACCCATGGCTACACCTTC

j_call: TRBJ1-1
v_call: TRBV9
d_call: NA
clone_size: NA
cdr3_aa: CASSLGGNAEAFF
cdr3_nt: TGTGCCAGCAGCTTGGGGGGTAACGCTGAAGCTTTCTTT

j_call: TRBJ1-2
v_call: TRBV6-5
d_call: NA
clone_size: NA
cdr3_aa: CASSRTANYGYTF
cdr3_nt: TGTGCCAGCAGTCGGACAGCTAACTATGGCTACACCTTC

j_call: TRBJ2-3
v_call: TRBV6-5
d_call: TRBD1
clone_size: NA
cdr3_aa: CASSLGDRRTDTQYF
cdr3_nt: TGTGCCAGCAGTTTGGGGGACAGGCGCACAGATACGCAGTATTTT

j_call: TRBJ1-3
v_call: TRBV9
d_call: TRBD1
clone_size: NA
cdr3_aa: CASSERDRGFSGNTIYF
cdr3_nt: TGTGCCAGCAGCGAACGGGACAGAGGATTCTCTGGAAACACCATATATTTT

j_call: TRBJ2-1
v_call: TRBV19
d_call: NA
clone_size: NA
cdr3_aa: CASSMQYNEQFF
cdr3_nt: TGTGCCAGTAGTATGCAGTACAATGAGCAGTTCTTC

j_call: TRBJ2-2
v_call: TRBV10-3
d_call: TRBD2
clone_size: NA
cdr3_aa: CAISQREGLRETGELFF
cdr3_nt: TGTGCCATCAGTCAGCGGGAGGGCCTTAGGGAGACCGGGGAGCTGTTTTTT

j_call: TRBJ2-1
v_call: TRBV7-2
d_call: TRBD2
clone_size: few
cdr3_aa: CASSLAVTSYNEQFF
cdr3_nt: TGTGCCAGCAGCCTAGCGGTTACCTCCTACAATGAGCAGTTCTTC

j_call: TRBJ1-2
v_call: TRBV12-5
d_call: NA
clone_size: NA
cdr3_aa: CASGLASGNYGYTF
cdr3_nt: TGTGCTAGTGGTTTGGCTTCGGGAAACTATGGCTACACCTTC

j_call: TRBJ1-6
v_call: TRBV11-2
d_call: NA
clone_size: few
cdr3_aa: CASRHPGSYNSPLHF
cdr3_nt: TGTGCCAGCAGGCACCCGGGCTCCTATAATTCACCCCTCCACTTT

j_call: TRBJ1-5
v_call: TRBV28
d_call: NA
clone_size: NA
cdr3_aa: CASTTNPQPQHF
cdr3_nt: TGTGCCAGCACGACAAATCCTCAGCCCCAGCATTTT

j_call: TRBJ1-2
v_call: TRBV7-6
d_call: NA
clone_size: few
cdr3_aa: CASSLGPRVEVGYTF
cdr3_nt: TGTGCCAGCAGCTTAGGTCCCAGGGTCGAAGTCGGCTACACCTTC

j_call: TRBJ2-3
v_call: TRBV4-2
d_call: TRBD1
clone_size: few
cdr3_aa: CASSSRGSRNEDTQYF
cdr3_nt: TGTGCCAGCAGCTCCAGGGGGTCTCGCAATGAAGATACGCAGTATTTT

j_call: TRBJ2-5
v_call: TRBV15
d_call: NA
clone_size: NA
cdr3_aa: CATSSLTGPKTQYF
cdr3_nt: TGTGCCACCAGCAGCTTGACAGGTCCGAAGACCCAGTACTTC

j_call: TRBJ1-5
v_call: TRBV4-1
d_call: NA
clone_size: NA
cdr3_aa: CASSQDSAVLSNQPQHF
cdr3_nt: TGCGCCAGCAGCCAAGATTCCGCAGTGTTGAGCAATCAGCCCCAGCATTTT